This T cell receptor beta chain was obtained from a study of T cells in Graves' hyperthyroidism and ophthalmopathy (dated 2019 in TCRdb). In the study overall: Peripheral blood was sampled at the time of initial diagnosis, prior to any treatment. Whether ophthalmopathy could be predicted prospectively was tested in an independent validation cohort made up of about 20 hyperthyroidism patients plus 17 patients who later progressed to ophthalmopathy. Following sampling, methimazole starting at 30 mg daily was given to hyperthyroidism patients, and high-dose intravenous methylprednisolone was given to ophthalmopathy patients. In roughly six Graves' hyperthyroidism patients, the study also compared T-cell repertoires from thyroid tissue with T-cell repertoires from blood. TCR Vbeta CDR3 sequencing of approximately 140 peripheral blood samples (fewer than 45 ophthalmopathy, approximately 80 hyperthyroidism and some 17 progressor patients) is reported in the paper. The approximately 95 discovery patients were divided at random into training and test sets in a 7:3 ratio. To identify distinguishing TCR V-J signatures, a discovery cohort of some 100 patients was used, comprising roughly 45 with Graves' ophthalmopathy and around 60 with stable Graves' hyperthyroidism. Here is what the overall study found, with its caveats: Most expanded thyroid clonotypes (frequency above 0.001) were also detected in blood, a finding suggesting that blood repertoires may reflect thyroid immune responses. Ophthalmopathy was separated from stable hyperthyroidism by a 13 V-J signature model, with just over 85% sensitivity and just over 81% specificity obtained in cross-validation and 80%/75% obtained in testing. No statistical method was used to fix the sample size in advance, and group allocation was not hidden from the investigators. During validation, the model predicted progression to ophthalmopathy a median of around six months ahead of onset, with around 70% sensitivity and 72.22% specificity.

Graves' hyperthyroidism was defined as stable when no progression to ophthalmopathy occurred over 18 months of follow-up. The hyperthyroidism patients were between 18 and 65 years old and newly diagnosed, with a disease duration of less than 2 months. Patients with uncontrolled infections, other autoimmune diseases, pregnancy or lactation were excluded. Diagnoses relied on clinical symptoms, serum thyroxine and TRAb, thyroid ultrasound and orbital computed tomography. PBMCs were separated from 7.5 to 10 ml of fresh peripheral blood using Ficoll-Paque density gradient centrifugation. Total RNA was extracted using Trizol reagent, and RNA quality was assessed on an Agilent 2100 Bioanalyzer. The TCR beta CDR3 regions were amplified from RNA transcripts. The TCR CDR3 was subjected to a first round of RT-PCR using the HTBI primer set and the Qiagen OneStep RT-PCR kit. The libraries were constructed in a second round of multiplex PCR and then size-selected and purified. Libraries were sequenced paired-end with 100 bp reads on an Illumina HiSeq2000. Regarding the original processing steps: Raw data were processed with SOAPnuke, discarding reads with adapters, uncalled bases, mean Phred below 15, or no exact constant-primer or identifier match. COPE v1.2.5 was used to merge high-quality paired reads, and clonotypes were defined as unique nucleotide sequences. MiTCR v1.1 was used to align the clonotypes against IMGT TRBV, TRBD and TRBJ reference segments. The analysis included only V-J combinations with a frequency above 0.0001, which together covered 99% to 99.2% of the repertoires. A TCS score was defined as the ratio between F50 (clonal expansion) and ExV (chaos), using BLOSUM62-based TCRdist between CDR3 peptides within each V-J. Welch's t-statistics and random forest reduced some 510 V-J features to 13, which were used in a naive Bayes classifier (R e1071). Starting from the raw public reads, TCRdb applied fastp trimming at Q25, assembled clones with MiXCR and retained in-frame beta chains. Identical CDR3 proteins give one entry, which carries the most common genes and DNA. In this record, the V and J calls reflect TCRdb's handling and not the investigators' own analysis. The sample data list 460,000 or so distinct CDR3 sequences, and roughly an eighth of these were observed just once. Roughly 17% of the sample is held by the ten biggest clonotypes.

This clonotype showed up many times. The antigen it binds to is not known. One base away there is no much larger clone; base qualities are not given. Spanning cysteine to phenylalanine, the CDR3 consists of 13 amino acids. Only CDR3 DNA is held: 39 bases, read in frame from base 1. The trim is 3 bases for V and 2 bases for J, with a gap of 7 bases between the germline ends. Taken from the germline V gene, the CDR1 and CDR2 loops are SGHNT and YENEEA. Sequencing input: blood. Here the chain combines TRBV11-3 and TRBJ1-1; too little of a D gene remains to name it. The source is a woman under 30 with Graves' hyperthyroidism. This receptor carries the CDR3 CASSFDPNTEAFF. The nucleotide sequence is given as TGTGCCAGCAGCTTTGATCCCAACACTGAAGCTTTCTTT.